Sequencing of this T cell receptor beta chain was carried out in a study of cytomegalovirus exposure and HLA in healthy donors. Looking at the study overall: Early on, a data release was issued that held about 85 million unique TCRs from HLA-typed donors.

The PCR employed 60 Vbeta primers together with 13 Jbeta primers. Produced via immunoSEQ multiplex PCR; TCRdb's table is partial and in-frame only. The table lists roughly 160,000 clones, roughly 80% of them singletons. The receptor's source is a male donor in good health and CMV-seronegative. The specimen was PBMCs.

CDR3 loop: CASSLGLAGGGETQYF. The DNA of the CDR3 is TGTGCCAGCAGCCTTGGACTAGCGGGGGGAGGGGAGACCCAGTACTTC. The rearrangement uses TRBV2 and TRBJ2-5; 14 nucleotides align to TRBD2. This CDR3 contains 16 residues. From germline, CDR1 is SNHLY and CDR2 FYNNEI. V lost 6 bases, J lost 5 bases, and 8 bases stayed unmatched.